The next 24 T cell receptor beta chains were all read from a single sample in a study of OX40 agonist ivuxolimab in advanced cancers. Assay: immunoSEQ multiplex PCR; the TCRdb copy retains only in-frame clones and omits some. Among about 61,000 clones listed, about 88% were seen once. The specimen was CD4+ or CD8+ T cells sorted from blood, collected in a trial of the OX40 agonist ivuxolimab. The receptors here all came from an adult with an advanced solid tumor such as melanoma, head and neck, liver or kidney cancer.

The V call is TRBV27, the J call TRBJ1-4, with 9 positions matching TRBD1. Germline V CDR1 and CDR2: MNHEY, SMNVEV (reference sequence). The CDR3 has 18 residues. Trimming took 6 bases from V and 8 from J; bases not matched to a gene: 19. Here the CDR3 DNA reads TGTGCCAGCAGGACAAAGGACAGGGGAGGGGTTGGGGCAGAAAAACTGTTTTTT. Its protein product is CASRTKDRGGVGAEKLFF.

The CDR3 DNA sequence: TGTGCCTGGTGGACTAGCGGGAACACAGATACGCAGTATTTT. It codes for CAWWTSGNTDTQYF. J is TRBJ2-3 and V is TRBV30; TRBD2 aligns across 12 bases. This CDR3 is 14 amino acids long. Germline trimming cut 5 bases from V and 2 bases from J; bases unmatched to any gene: 2. Germline values: CDR1 GTSNPN, CDR2 SVGIG (reference sequence).

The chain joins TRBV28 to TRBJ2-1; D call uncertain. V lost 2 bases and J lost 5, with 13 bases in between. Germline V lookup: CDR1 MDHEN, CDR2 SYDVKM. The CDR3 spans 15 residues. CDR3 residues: CASSLILYGNNEQFF. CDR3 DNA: TGTGCCAGCAGTTTAATCTTGTACGGTAACAATGAGCAGTTCTTC.

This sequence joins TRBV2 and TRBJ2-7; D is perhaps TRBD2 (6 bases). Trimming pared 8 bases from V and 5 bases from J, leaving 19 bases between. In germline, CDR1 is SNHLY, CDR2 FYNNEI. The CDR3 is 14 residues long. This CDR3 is CASQEGGINDEQYF. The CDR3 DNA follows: TGTGCCAGCCAGGAAGGAGGGATCAACGACGAGCAGTACTTC.

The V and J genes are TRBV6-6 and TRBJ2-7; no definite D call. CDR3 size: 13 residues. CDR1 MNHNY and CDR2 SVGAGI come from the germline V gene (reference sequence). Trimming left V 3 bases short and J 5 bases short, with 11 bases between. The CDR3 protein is CASSYELEDEQYF. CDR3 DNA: TGTGCCAGCAGTTATGAACTCGAGGACGAGCAGTACTTC.

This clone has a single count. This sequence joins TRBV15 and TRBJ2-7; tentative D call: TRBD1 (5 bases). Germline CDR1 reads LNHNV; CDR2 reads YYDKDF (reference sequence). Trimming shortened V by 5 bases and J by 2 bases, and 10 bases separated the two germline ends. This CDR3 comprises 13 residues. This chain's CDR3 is CATSGARAYEQYF. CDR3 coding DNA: TGTGCCACCAGCGGGGCACGAGCCTACGAGCAGTACTTC.

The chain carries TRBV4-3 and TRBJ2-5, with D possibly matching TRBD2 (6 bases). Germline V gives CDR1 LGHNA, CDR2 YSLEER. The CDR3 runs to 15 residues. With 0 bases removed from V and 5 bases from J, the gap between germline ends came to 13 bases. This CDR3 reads CASSQDLRGYETQYF. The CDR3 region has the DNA TGCGCCAGCAGCCAAGATCTGCGGGGTTATGAGACCCAGTACTTC.

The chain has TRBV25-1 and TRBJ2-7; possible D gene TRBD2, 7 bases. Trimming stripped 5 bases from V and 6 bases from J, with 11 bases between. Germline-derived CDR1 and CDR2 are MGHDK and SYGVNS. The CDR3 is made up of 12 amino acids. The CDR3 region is CASSYGGLEQYF. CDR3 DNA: TGTGCCAGCAGTTACGGGGGGCTCGAGCAGTACTTC.

CDR3 protein: CASIGGGYEQYF. CDR3 nucleotide sequence: TGTGCCAGCATCGGAGGGGGGTACGAGCAGTACTTC. This chain uses TRBV27 with TRBJ2-7, with D perhaps being TRBD1 or TRBD2 (6 bases each). This CDR3 is built from 12 residues. Germline CDR1 and CDR2: MNHEY and SMNVEV (reference sequence). Trimming took off 7 bases at V and 4 bases at J, with 11 bases between the two ends.

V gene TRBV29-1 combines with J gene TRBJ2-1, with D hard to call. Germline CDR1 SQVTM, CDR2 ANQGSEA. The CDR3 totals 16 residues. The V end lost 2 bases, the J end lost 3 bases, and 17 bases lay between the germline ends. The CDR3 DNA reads TGCAGCGTTGAACCCCCGACCCGGAAGGGCTACAATGAGCAGTTCTTC. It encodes CSVEPPTRKGYNEQFF.

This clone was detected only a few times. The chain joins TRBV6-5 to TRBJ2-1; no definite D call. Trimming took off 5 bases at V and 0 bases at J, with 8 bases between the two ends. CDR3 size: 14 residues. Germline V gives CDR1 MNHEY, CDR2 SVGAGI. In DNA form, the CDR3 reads TGTGCCAGCAGTCCCGGGCCCTCCTACAATGAGCAGTTCTTC. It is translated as CASSPGPSYNEQFF.

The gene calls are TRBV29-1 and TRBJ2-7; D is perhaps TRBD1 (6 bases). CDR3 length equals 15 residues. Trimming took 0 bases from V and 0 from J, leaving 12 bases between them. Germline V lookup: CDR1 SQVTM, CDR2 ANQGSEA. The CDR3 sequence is CSVEDGDTNSYEQYF. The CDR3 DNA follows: TGCAGCGTTGAAGACGGGGACACTAACTCCTACGAGCAGTACTTC.

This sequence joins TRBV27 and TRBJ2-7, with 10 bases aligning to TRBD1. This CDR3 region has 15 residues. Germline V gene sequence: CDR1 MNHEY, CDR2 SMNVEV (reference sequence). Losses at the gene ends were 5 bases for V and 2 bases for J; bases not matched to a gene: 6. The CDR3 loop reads CASSTTGQGTYEQYF. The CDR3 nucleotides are TGTGCCAGCAGTACGACGGGACAGGGGACCTACGAGCAGTACTTC.

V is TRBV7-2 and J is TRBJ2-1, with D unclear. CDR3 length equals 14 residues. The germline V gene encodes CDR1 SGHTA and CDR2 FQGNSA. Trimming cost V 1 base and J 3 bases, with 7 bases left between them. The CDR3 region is CASSLEALYNEQFF. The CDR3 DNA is TGTGCCAGCAGCTTAGAGGCTCTCTACAATGAGCAGTTCTTC. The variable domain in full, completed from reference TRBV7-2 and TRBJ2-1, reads GAGVSQSPSNKVTEKGKDVELRCDPISGHTALYWYRQSLGQGLEFLIYFQGNSAPDKSGLPSDRFSAERTGGSVSTLTIQRTQQEDSAVYLCASSLEALYNEQFFGPGTRLTVL.

CDR3 sequence: CASSVLPGLAYEQYF. The DNA of the CDR3 is TGTGCCAGCAGTGTCCTTCCTGGACTGGCCTACGAGCAGTACTTC. The chain links TRBV6-1 to TRBJ2-7, with a weak D call TRBD2 (5 bases). The CDR3 length is 15 residues. Looked up from germline, CDR1 is MNHNS and CDR2 is SASEGT. V dropped 4 bases and J dropped 2 bases, with 15 bases sitting between them.

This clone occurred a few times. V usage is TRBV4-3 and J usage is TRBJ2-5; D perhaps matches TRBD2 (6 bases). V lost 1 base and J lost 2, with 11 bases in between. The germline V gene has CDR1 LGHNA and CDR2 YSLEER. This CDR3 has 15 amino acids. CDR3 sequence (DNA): TGCGCCAGCAGCCAAGCTAGGGGAGGTCAAGAGACCCAGTACTTC. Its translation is CASSQARGGQETQYF.

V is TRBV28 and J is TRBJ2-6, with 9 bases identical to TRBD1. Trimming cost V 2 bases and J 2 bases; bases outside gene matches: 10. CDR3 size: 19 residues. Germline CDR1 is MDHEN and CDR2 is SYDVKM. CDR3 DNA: TGTGCCAGCAGTTTAGGTTGGGGACAGGGAGTGACTGGGGCCAACGTCCTGACTTTC. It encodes CASSLGWGQGVTGANVLTF.

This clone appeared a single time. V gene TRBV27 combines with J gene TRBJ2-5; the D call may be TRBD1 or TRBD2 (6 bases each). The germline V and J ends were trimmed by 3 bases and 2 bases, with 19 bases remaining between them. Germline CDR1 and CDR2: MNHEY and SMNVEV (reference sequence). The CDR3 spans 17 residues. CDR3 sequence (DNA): TGTGCCAGCAGTTTCATCGGACAGAGGGGGGTTCAAGAGACCCAGTACTTC. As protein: CASSFIGQRGVQETQYF.

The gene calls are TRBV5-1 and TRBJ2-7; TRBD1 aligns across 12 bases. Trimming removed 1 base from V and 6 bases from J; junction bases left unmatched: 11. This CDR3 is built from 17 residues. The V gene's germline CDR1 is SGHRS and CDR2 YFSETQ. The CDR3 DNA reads TGCGCCAGCAGCTTGAGATCCCCGGGACAGGGGGCCGGCGAGCAGTACTTC. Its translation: CASSLRSPGQGAGEQYF. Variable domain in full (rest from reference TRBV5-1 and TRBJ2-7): KAGVTQTPRYLIKTRGQQVTLSCSPISGHRSVSWYQQTPGQGLQFLFEYFSETQRNKGNFPGRFSGRQFSNSRSEMNVSTLELGDSALYLCASSLRSPGQGAGEQYFGPGTRLTVT.

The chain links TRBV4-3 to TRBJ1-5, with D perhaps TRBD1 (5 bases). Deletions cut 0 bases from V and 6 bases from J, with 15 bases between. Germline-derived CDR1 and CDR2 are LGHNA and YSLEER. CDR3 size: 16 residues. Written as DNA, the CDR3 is TGCGCCAGCAGCCAAGATTTCGAGTGGAGGGGTCAGCCCCAGCATTTT. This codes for CASSQDFEWRGQPQHF.

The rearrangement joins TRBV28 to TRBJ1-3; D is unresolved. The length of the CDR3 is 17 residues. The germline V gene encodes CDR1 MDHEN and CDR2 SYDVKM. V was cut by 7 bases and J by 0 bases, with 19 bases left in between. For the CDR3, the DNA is TGTGCCAGCATCCCCCGGCCCACCCGAAACTCTGGAAACACCATATATTTT. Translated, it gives CASIPRPTRNSGNTIYF.

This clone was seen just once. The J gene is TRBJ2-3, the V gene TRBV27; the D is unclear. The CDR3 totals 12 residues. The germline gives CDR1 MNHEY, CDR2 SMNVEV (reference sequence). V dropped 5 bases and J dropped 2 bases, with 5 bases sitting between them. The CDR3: CASSAFTDTQYF. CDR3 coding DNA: TGTGCCAGCAGTGCCTTCACAGATACGCAGTATTTT.

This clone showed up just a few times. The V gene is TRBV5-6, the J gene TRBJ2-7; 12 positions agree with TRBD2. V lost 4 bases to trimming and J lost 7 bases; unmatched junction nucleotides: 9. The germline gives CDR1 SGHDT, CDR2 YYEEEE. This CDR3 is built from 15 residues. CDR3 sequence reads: CASSLPTSGRAEQYF. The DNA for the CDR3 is TGTGCCAGCAGCCTCCCGACTAGCGGGAGAGCTGAGCAGTACTTC.

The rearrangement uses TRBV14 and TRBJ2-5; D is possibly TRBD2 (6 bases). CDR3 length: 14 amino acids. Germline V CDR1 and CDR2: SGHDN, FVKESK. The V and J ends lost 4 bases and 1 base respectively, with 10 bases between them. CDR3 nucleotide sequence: TGTGCCAGCAGCCCCAGACTAGTCCAAGAGACCCAGTACTTC. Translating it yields CASSPRLVQETQYF.